This entry lists 25 T cell receptor beta chains sequenced from one sample in a study of blood T cell repertoires in COVID-19. Sequenced by immunoSEQ multiplex PCR; TCRdb stores in-frame clones only, minus some. The sample records some 160,000 clones, around four fifths being singletons. The sequenced sample was peripheral blood. These receptor sequences come from a woman between 65 and 79 years old who had recovered from COVID-19.

This clone occurred once. This chain uses TRBV12-3 or TRBV12-4 with TRBJ2-1; D perhaps matches TRBD2 (5 bases). This CDR3 region has 13 residues. V lost 7 bases and J 3 bases, leaving 10 bases between the germline ends. The DNA of the CDR3 is TGTGCCAGCACCCGGGGTCTCTACAATGAGCAGTTCTTC. Its translation is CASTRGLYNEQFF.

The genes are TRBV10-2 and TRBJ1-2; D is ambiguous. The CDR3 has 14 residues. Germline loops: CDR1 WSHSY, CDR2 SAAADI. V dropped 0 bases and J dropped 4 bases, with 9 bases sitting between them. The CDR3 DNA follows: TGCGCCAGCAGTGAGTCGAGGGCAGCCTATGGCTACACCTTC. This codes for CASSESRAAYGYTF.

The sample holds one count of this clone. The chain carries TRBV24-1 and TRBJ1-1, with D tentatively TRBD1 (5 bases). CDR1 KGHDR and CDR2 SFDVKD come from the germline V gene. Between the trimmed V and J ends, which lost 3 bases and 4 bases, there was a span of 8 bases. This CDR3 spans 13 amino acids. CDR3 protein: CATSDVGGTEAFF. The CDR3 DNA is TGTGCCACCAGTGATGTGGGGGGCACTGAAGCTTTCTTT.

This clone has a handful of counts. The V and J genes are TRBV6-5 and TRBJ1-5; 7 nucleotides match TRBD1. Per germline, CDR1 MNHEY and CDR2 SVGAGI. This CDR3 spans 14 amino acids. After removal of 5 bases from V and 7 bases from J, the junction contained 8 bases not matched to a gene. CDR3 in amino acids: CASSPTGVVQPQHF. The CDR3 DNA reads TGTGCCAGCAGTCCAACAGGGGTGGTACAGCCCCAGCATTTT.

This chain joins TRBV3-1 (or the pseudogene TRBV3-2) and TRBJ1-2; possible D gene TRBD1, 5 bases. CDR1 is LGHDT and CDR2 is YNNKEL in the germline V gene (reference sequence). V lost 0 bases and J lost 5, with 10 bases in between. The CDR3 has 14 residues. The chain's CDR3 is CASSQETVGYGYTF. Here the CDR3 DNA reads TGTGCCAGCAGCCAAGAGACAGTGGGGTATGGCTACACCTTC.

The chain is built from TRBV29-1 and TRBJ2-1, with 12 bases matching TRBD1. With 7 bases clipped from V and 9 bases from J, the junction kept 7 bases outside the gene matches. The CDR3 runs 13 residues. The germline V gene encodes CDR1 SQVTM and CDR2 ANQGSEA. CDR3 sequence reads: CSAPGQGAGEQFF. The CDR3 region has the DNA TGCAGCGCTCCGGGACAGGGGGCTGGTGAGCAGTTCTTC.

This sequence joins TRBV7-9 and TRBJ2-5; TRBD2 is a possible D gene (5 bases). Germline CDR1 reads SEHNR; CDR2 reads FQNEAQ (reference sequence). The V gene lost 5 bases and the J gene lost 5 bases, with 18 bases spanning the gap. CDR3 size: 15 residues. In DNA form, the CDR3 reads TGTGCCAGCAGCCCCCTAGCTTTTCTTGGGGAGACCCAGTACTTC. Its protein product is CASSPLAFLGETQYF.

The rearrangement uses TRBV7-3 and TRBJ2-2, with 7 bases that match TRBD2. CDR3 length: 16 amino acids. Germline-derived CDR1 and CDR2 are SGHTA and FQGTGA. J lost 5 bases, V lost 6 bases, and 12 bases had no gene match. CDR3 residues: CASRGGAGEGTGELFF. CDR3 nucleotide sequence: TGTGCCAGCAGGGGTGGCGCGGGAGAGGGGACCGGGGAGCTGTTTTTT.

V usage is TRBV23-1 and J usage is TRBJ1-5; TRBD1 might be the D (5 bases). TRBV23-1 is filed as an ORF, its function uncertain. The CDR3 length is 17 residues. The germline V and J ends were trimmed by 1 base and 2 bases, with 15 bases remaining between them. The CDR3 spells CASSQLGGGIRNQPQHF. In nucleotides, the CDR3 is TGCGCCAGCAGTCAATTGGGGGGGGGAATACGCAATCAGCCCCAGCATTTT.

The chain joins TRBV2 to TRBJ2-7; D perhaps matches TRBD2 (5 bases). CDR1 and CDR2 from the germline V gene are SNHLY and FYNNEI. The CDR3 has 15 amino acids. Between the trimmed V and J ends, which lost 2 bases and 0 bases, there was a span of 11 bases. CDR3 residues: CASSESGFSSYEQYF. In DNA, the CDR3 is TGTGCCAGCAGTGAAAGCGGATTTAGCTCCTACGAGCAGTACTTC.

The V and J genes are TRBV5-1 and TRBJ2-1; TRBD2 matches 11 bases. V was pared by 4 bases and J by 6 bases, with 6 bases of the junction left unmatched. Germline V lookup: CDR1 SGHRS, CDR2 YFSETQ. CDR3 length: 15 amino acids. CDR3 sequence reads: CASSRNSGRANEQFF. CDR3 in DNA: TGCGCCAGCAGCCGGAATAGCGGGAGGGCCAATGAGCAGTTCTTC.

The chain has TRBV6-5 and TRBJ2-7; D might be TRBD1 (5 bases). CDR3 size: 15 residues. Germline loops: CDR1 MNHEY, CDR2 SVGAGI. Trimming removed 6 bases from V and 7 bases from J, with 22 bases in between. The CDR3 loop is CASSRTRTDIGEQYF. For the CDR3, the DNA is TGTGCCAGCAGCAGGACACGGACGGACATCGGGGAGCAGTACTTC.

V gene TRBV4-2 combines with J gene TRBJ2-2; 9 positions match TRBD2. CDR1 LGHNA and CDR2 YNFKEQ come from the germline V gene. J gave up 3 bases and V 4 bases, and 6 bases lay outside the gene matches. The CDR3 sequence is 16 residues long. The CDR3 DNA follows: TGTGCCAGCAGCCGCACGGCGGGAGGGGACACCGGGGAGCTGTTTTTT. Protein: CASSRTAGGDTGELFF.

The genes are TRBV6-5 and TRBJ1-4; tentatively, D is TRBD1 (6 bases). CDR3 length: 14 amino acids. Germline loops: CDR1 MNHEY, CDR2 SVGAGI. V was trimmed by 6 bases and J by 8 bases, leaving 16 bases between them. The CDR3 sequence is CASRRGGAEEKLFF. CDR3 coding DNA: TGTGCCAGCAGGAGGGGGGGGGCGGAGGAAAAACTGTTTTTT.

The chain uses TRBV5-4 and TRBJ2-5, with 14 bases fitting TRBD2. This CDR3 comprises 18 residues. V shed 0 bases and J 5 bases; nucleotides not matched to a gene: 9. The germline gives CDR1 SGHNT, CDR2 YYREEE (reference sequence). This chain's CDR3 is CASSLGATSGGAGETQYF. The CDR3 nucleotides are TGTGCCAGCAGCTTGGGCGCGACTAGCGGGGGGGCGGGGGAGACCCAGTACTTC.

This chain links TRBV28 with TRBJ2-1, with D tentatively TRBD2 (5 bases). The germline V gene has CDR1 MDHEN and CDR2 SYDVKM. The CDR3 runs 13 residues. V dropped 5 bases and J dropped 7 bases, with 12 bases sitting between them. The CDR3 nucleotides are TGTGCCAGCAGTGGGAGCTTCTCAAATGAGCAGTTCTTC. Its protein is CASSGSFSNEQFF.

The chain uses TRBV5-5 and TRBJ2-5; 7 bases match TRBD2. There are 14 residues in the CDR3. Trimming cost V 4 bases and J 5 bases; bases outside gene matches: 8. Germline V gene lookup returns CDR1 SGHKS and CDR2 YYEKEE (reference sequence). The CDR3 bases are TGTGCCAGCAGCCCGGGGGGTGTGGGGGAGACCCAGTACTTC. Its translation is CASSPGGVGETQYF.

This clone occurred a few times. CDR3 loop: CASSRSKNTEAFF. The CDR3 bases are TGTGCCAGCAGCCGGTCGAAGAACACTGAAGCTTTCTTT. The genes are TRBV7-7 and TRBJ1-1; D call uncertain. This CDR3 spans 13 amino acids. V was shortened by 5 bases and J by 1 base, with 8 bases between the two germline ends. Germline CDR1 SSHAT, CDR2 FNYEAQ (reference sequence). The full variable domain, its missing parts supplied by reference TRBV7-7 and TRBJ1-1, is GAGVSQSPRYKVTKRGQDVTLRCDPISSHATLYWYQQALGQGPEFLTYFNYEAQPDKSGLPSDRFSAERPEGSISTLTIQRTEQRDSAMYRCASSRSKNTEAFFGQGTRLTVV.

The chain is built from TRBV23-1 and TRBJ1-1, with D unresolved. TRBV23-1 is identified as an open reading frame with a role that is uncertain. V gave up 0 bases and J gave up 0 bases, with 20 bases separating them. The CDR3 contains 19 residues. Written as DNA, the CDR3 is TGCGCCAGCAGTCAATCGAATTACAGCCCATCCCTTATGAACACTGAAGCTTTCTTT. It codes for CASSQSNYSPSLMNTEAFF.

The chain's CDR3 is CAWSVAPRGPQHF. In DNA, the CDR3 is TGTGCCTGGAGTGTGGCCCCCAGGGGGCCCCAGCATTTT. The rearrangement uses TRBV30 and TRBJ1-5, with D perhaps TRBD1 (6 bases). Trimming cost V 0 bases and J 9 bases, with 12 bases left between them. The CDR3 length is 13 residues. CDR1 and CDR2 (germline): GTSNPN, SVGIG (reference sequence).

J is TRBJ1-2 and V is TRBV28; 7 bases agree with TRBD1. Germline V lookup: CDR1 MDHEN, CDR2 SYDVKM. The CDR3 totals 15 residues. With 6 bases clipped from V and 7 bases from J, the junction kept 14 bases outside the gene matches. CDR3 protein: CASSNPDRVALGYTF. The CDR3 DNA sequence: TGTGCCAGCAGCAACCCCGACAGGGTGGCCCTTGGCTACACCTTC.

Ten or more counts support this clone. The chain has TRBV6-1 and TRBJ2-5; TRBD2 matches at 11 bases. The V and J ends lost 2 bases and 4 bases, in that order; junction bases with no gene match: 3. The CDR3 totals 15 residues. The germline V gene encodes CDR1 MNHNS and CDR2 SASEGT. CDR3 in amino acids: CASSEHSGGAETQYF. The CDR3 nucleotides read TGTGCCAGCAGTGAACATAGCGGGGGGGCAGAGACCCAGTACTTC.

The chain uses TRBV19 and TRBJ2-3; 8 nucleotides line up with TRBD2. Trimming took 6 bases from V and 0 from J; bases not matched to a gene: 2. Per the germline V gene, CDR1 is LNHDA and CDR2 is SQIVND (reference sequence). This CDR3 comprises 14 residues. CDR3 in amino acids: CASRRTSSTDTQYF. The CDR3 nucleotides are TGTGCCAGTAGGCGGACTAGCAGCACAGATACGCAGTATTTT.

CDR3: CAWVTGHYGYTF. The CDR3 nucleotides read TGTGCCTGGGTCACAGGGCACTATGGCTACACCTTC. The chain combines TRBV30 with TRBJ1-2, with D possibly matching TRBD1 (6 bases). The V end was cut by 5 bases, the J end by 3 bases, with 10 bases between. Germline CDR1 is GTSNPN and CDR2 is SVGIG (reference sequence). The CDR3 sequence is 12 residues long.

The chain joins TRBV2 to TRBJ2-3, with a tentative D call TRBD1 (7 bases). Germline V gene lookup returns CDR1 SNHLY and CDR2 FYNNEI. The CDR3 extends over 14 amino acids. The V end was cut by 3 bases, the J end by 8 bases, with 15 bases between. The CDR3: CASSDDRDFGTQYF. Written as DNA, the CDR3 is TGTGCCAGCAGTGACGACAGGGACTTCGGTACGCAGTATTTT.